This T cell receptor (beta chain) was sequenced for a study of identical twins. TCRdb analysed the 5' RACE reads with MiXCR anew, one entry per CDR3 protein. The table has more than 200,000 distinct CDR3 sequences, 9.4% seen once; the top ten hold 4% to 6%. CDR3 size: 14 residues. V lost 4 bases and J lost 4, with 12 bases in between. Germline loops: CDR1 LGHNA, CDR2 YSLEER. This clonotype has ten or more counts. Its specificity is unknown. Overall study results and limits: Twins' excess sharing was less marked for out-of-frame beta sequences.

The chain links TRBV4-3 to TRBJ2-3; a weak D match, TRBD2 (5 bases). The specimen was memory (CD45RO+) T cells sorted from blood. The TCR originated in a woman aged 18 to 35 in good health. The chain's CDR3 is CASSPRGQADTQYF. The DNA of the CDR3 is TGCGCCAGCAGCCCCCGCGGGCAGGCAGATACGCAGTATTTT.